A selection of T cell receptor beta chains follows, all from one sample in a study of blood T cell repertoires in COVID-19. Method: immunoSEQ multiplex PCR; TCRdb's copy keeps in-frame clones and lacks some. The repertoire holds roughly 280,000 clones, roughly 86% seen once, with over 4% in the top ten. Sequenced input: peripheral blood. Receptors originate from a woman aged 60 to 75 with COVID-19, enrolled during active disease. Both conserved end residues are part of each CDR3. A D gene is named only where the DNA matches it firmly.

DNA: TGTGCCACCGAGGACAGGGGTACCAATGGCTACACCTTC; CDR3: CATEDRGTNGYTF; J: TRBJ1-2; V: TRBV3-1/TRBV3-2; D: TRBD1; length: 13
DNA: TGTGCCAGAGACGGGGACACCGAGGGTTACGAGCAGTACTTC; CDR3: CARDGDTEGYEQYF; J: TRBJ2-7; V: TRBV30; D: .; length: 14
DNA: TGCGCCAGCAGCCCCCGGACAGGGACCGGGGAGCTGTTTTTT; CDR3: CASSPRTGTGELFF; J: TRBJ2-2; V: TRBV5-1; D: TRBD1; length: 14
DNA: TGTGCCAGTAGTCAAGTTCAGGCACACACTGAAGCTTTCTTT; CDR3: CASSQVQAHTEAFF; J: TRBJ1-1; V: TRBV19; D: .; length: 14
DNA: TGTGCCACCGCCACATCGCCCGGAAACACCATATATTTT; CDR3: CATATSPGNTIYF; J: TRBJ1-3; V: TRBV6-5; D: .; length: 13
DNA: TGTGCCAGCACGTTCGGGACAGAGAATGTCTACGAGCAGTACTTC; CDR3: CASTFGTENVYEQYF; J: TRBJ2-7; V: TRBV6-5; D: TRBD1; length: 15
DNA: TGCAGCGTTGGACAGACAGGAGGTAACTATGGCTACACCTTC; CDR3: CSVGQTGGNYGYTF; J: TRBJ1-2; V: TRBV29-1; D: .; length: 14
DNA: TGTGCCAGCTCGCGGGAGGTAGCCGGGGAGCTGTTTTTT; CDR3: CASSREVAGELFF; J: TRBJ2-2; V: TRBV6-4; D: TRBD2; length: 13
DNA: TGTGCCTGGAGTGTACCTGGGACAGGAGGTCAGCCCCAGCATTTT; CDR3: CAWSVPGTGGQPQHF; J: TRBJ1-5; V: TRBV30; D: TRBD1; length: 15
DNA: TGTGCCAGCAGGGGACAGGTCAACTCTGGAAACACCATATATTTT; CDR3: CASRGQVNSGNTIYF; J: TRBJ1-3; V: TRBV6-4; D: TRBD1; length: 15